This entry concerns a single T cell receptor (beta chain). The sample holds one count of this clone. What this receptor recognizes is not known. Base qualities are not recorded, but no much larger clone differs from it by a single base. The data derive from a study of cytomegalovirus exposure and HLA in healthy donors (dated by TCRdb to between 2016 and 2019). Describing the broader study: According to an earlier analysis of several hundred of the donors, about 179 million T cells yielded 90 million to 140 million unique TCR beta sequences and about 300 Gb of sequence data. Donor age, sex, ethnicity and CMV serostatus were collected together with the repertoire data. About five DR-DQ haplotypes were handled as single units for association and clustering because linkage in the cohort was strong. Among about 400 genotyped donors of the cohort, an average of roughly 230,000 unique TCR beta nucleotide sequences was sequenced per donor, of which about 20% were non-productive. Along with the approximately 620-subject first cohort, a separate validation cohort of about 110 different subjects was used. Every repertoire in the discovery cohort had been generated on one and the same sequencing platform. In a later analysis, previously published TCR beta repertoires from roughly 710 donors were re-analyzed and high-resolution HLA genotyping was added so that TCR occurrence patterns could be studied. To predict cytomegalovirus infection status, the study combined high-throughput TCR immunosequencing, statistical association of individual TCRs with disease status, and machine learning. In a later genetic analysis, genome-wide SNP genotypes for about 60% of the 666 donors were used, and that subset was treated as a discovery cohort. The number of donors typed differed by locus, with 629-630 for A, B, C, DRB1 and DQB1, around 500 for DQA1, 606 for DPA1, and 472 for DPB1. Rather than drawing on any new phenotypic data, the later analysis identified candidate immune exposures from TCR beta sequences and the way those sequences occurred across donors. The genetic ancestry cluster associated with self-reported Caucasian donors included 70% to 85% of the approximately 430 genotyped donors. The study was designed to test whether signatures of past pathogen exposure could be identified by cataloging public T cell receptors. About 310 gigabases of sequencing data and approximately 80 million unique TCR sequences were included in an early release covering roughly 600 HLA-typed donors. HLA typing covered class I and class II loci at four-digit resolution. An earlier analysis of approximately 630 of the donors applied high-throughput TCR beta sequencing to assess whether each TCR beta V gene segment acted as functional or pseudogenic. The study profiled the T cell repertoires of hundreds of subjects by immunosequencing and related them to cytomegalovirus serostatus.

The cohort consisted of 600 to 750 healthy bone marrow donors. At the time of sampling, every cohort member was nominally healthy, though immune exposures that went unrecorded were likely present. The donor tested CMV seronegative, placing the donor among the roughly 400 seronegative members of the cohort. Each donor provided a peripheral blood sample, and peripheral blood mononuclear cells were used for TCR beta sequencing. The Qiagen DNeasy Blood Extraction Kit was used to extract genomic DNA from the blood cell samples. General findings and caveats noted by the study authors: Because counts were too low, fewer than 20 rarely observed V segments, including chromosome 9 orphons, were excluded from the earlier analysis of under 650 of the donors. In a later analysis, the rate of TCR association differed among HLA loci, with DRB1 alleles having the most associated TCRs and HLA-C alleles having the fewest. A further reported finding was that TCR beta sequences accurately predicted the HLA-A and HLA-B alleles for most subjects in the first cohort. At a false discovery rate of 0.05, a later analysis linked around 17,000 TCR beta sequences to specific HLA alleles. In a later genetic analysis, fewer N-insertions in productive TCRs were reported among donors in an Asian-associated ancestry cluster than the approximately 670-donor mean. Presence/absence analyses assumed roughly uniform sequencing depth across donors, an assumption that may not hold. According to the authors, the approach could potentially be generalized to other disease states and immunological phenotypes. Correlated functional status among segregating V segments might be attributable to linkage disequilibrium, but an unknown experimental factor could not be ruled out. According to a later analysis, parvovirus B19, influenza, CMV and Epstein-Barr virus appeared linked to several top co-occurrence clusters. A group of highly shared sequence variants was considered likely to be a technical artifact of the sequencing pipeline. In a later analysis, most CMV-associated TCR beta chains were found to appear HLA-restricted, with HLA associations seemingly driven largely by CMV exposure. Only TCR beta chains were sequenced in this cohort, and the absence of alpha or paired-chain data limited detectable features. Most TCR sequences were observed very rarely across donors, whereas some public TCRs were present in many individuals. In a later analysis, HLA-associated TCR beta chains showed more clonal expansion and lower generation probabilities than non-associated chains that were equally common. The only immune exposure information available for the cohort was CMV serostatus. In both the original and validation cohorts, the classifier was reported to diagnose cytomegalovirus status with high specificity and sensitivity. The 87-base-pair reads could not distinguish some IMGT-functional V segments, including TRBV6-2 and TRBV6-3, so those segments were excluded. In vitro tests confirmed that a few of the cytomegalovirus-associated TCR beta chains recognize cytomegalovirus antigens. In an earlier analysis of about 550 of the donors, most TCR beta V segments were observed in productive rearrangements about 87% or about 30% of the time, broadly matching IMGT annotations. When HLA alleles, especially DR and DQ, strongly co-occurred, attributing TCR associations to individual alleles was difficult. In a later genetic analysis, a missense DCLRE1C variant was associated with V-gene and J-gene trimming of TCR beta chains, and the association was replicated in an independent cohort. In the study, around 150 TCR beta chains were listed as associated with cytomegalovirus. Because HLA typing was unavailable for some donors at each locus, only the typed subset was used in association tests.

The germline V gene sets CDR1 to SGHTA and CDR2 to FQGNSA. V lost 5 bases and J lost 8 bases; the stretch between them is 12 bases long. The CDR3 numbers 12 residues from cysteine through phenylalanine. Left in the record is the CDR3 DNA by itself, 36 bases read in frame from the first base. Library method: the immunoSEQ multiplex PCR assay. A mixture of 60 forward primers for TCR Vbeta segments and 13 reverse primers for TCR Jbeta segments was used in the multiplex PCR. A multiplex PCR assay on genomic DNA amplified the CDR3 region of rearranged TCR beta genes. On the Illumina HiSeq System, the amplified TCR beta libraries were sequenced as 87-base-pair reads. For the original study's pipeline: A later analysis tallied around 87 million unique TCR beta chains across the approximately 670 repertoires, and around 9.9 million of those chains were shared by two or more donors. A nearest-neighbor algorithm error-corrected the raw reads and collapsed the reads into unique sequences, merging closely related sequences to remove PCR and sequencing errors. CDR3 sequences were aligned to IMGT reference sequences to assign V, D and J gene segments. Each retained sequence needed at least a six-nucleotide match to both a V gene segment and a J gene segment. A rearrangement counted as productive if the CDR3 had no stop codons and remained in frame with V and J, and every other rearrangement counted as non-productive. Following IMGT convention, CDR3 was defined as the stretch from the second conserved V-encoded cysteine to the conserved J-encoded phenylalanine. Sequences without an unambiguous match to a single V gene segment were excluded from the earlier analysis of 450 to 750 of the donors. An earlier analysis of 587 of the donors classified V segments as functional when productive rearrangements were above 56.7% and as segregating when the standard deviation between donors was above 5%. To diagnose cytomegalovirus status from the catalog of TCR beta chain sequences, a statistical classification framework was built. In a later analysis, V and J genes were assigned by comparing TCR nucleotide sequences against IMGT/GENE-DB human TR gene sequences. The TCRdist pipeline was used in a later analysis to assign CDR3 sequences and most-parsimonious VDJ recombination scenarios. In a later analysis, each TCR beta chain was defined by its CDR3 amino acid sequence together with its V-gene family, and reads lacking a unique V-gene family were excluded. A later analysis removed several hundred highly shared, low-generation-probability nucleotide sequences to deal with suspected cross-contamination and a sequencing artifact. A later analysis calculated a clonal expansion index for each public chain from normalized within-repertoire ranks of inferred template counts. In a later analysis, generation probabilities were computed with a VDJ recombination model fitted to out-of-frame rearrangements, and the resulting probabilities were checked against IGoR. Hypergeometric tests were used in a later analysis to score TCR-TCR, TCR-HLA and TCR-CMV co-occurrence, with a repertoire-size bias correction applied to the TCR pairs. A later analysis estimated false discovery rates by permuting HLA or CMV assignments 20 times. In a later analysis, co-occurring TCRs were grouped using DBSCAN, with TCRdist sequence similarity added in when clustering inside HLA-allele-positive subsets. Repertoires with fewer than 30,000 or more than 120,000 public chains, plus five repertoires with anomalous nucleotide sharing, were excluded from co-occurrence clustering. Imported from immuneACCESS, the table was reduced by TCRdb to in-frame sequences with V and J called. These copies leave out some clones; in studies compared against another copy, an unresolved V gene accounts for under half, and the cause of the remainder is not known. V and J calls and clone size come straight from that table; D and trimming were deduced from the DNA. Recorded for this sample are 130,000 to 150,000 clones; around 76% of them occurred a single time. The ten largest make up 2.5% to 3.5% of the sample.

The chain uses TRBV7-2 and TRBJ1-2; the D gene lacks a confident call. This sequence was found in a male donor in good health and CMV-seronegative. Specimen: PBMCs. The CDR3 region has the sequence CASSKSNGGYTF. The DNA sequence is as follows: TGTGCCAGCAGCAAATCGAACGGGGGCTACACCTTC.